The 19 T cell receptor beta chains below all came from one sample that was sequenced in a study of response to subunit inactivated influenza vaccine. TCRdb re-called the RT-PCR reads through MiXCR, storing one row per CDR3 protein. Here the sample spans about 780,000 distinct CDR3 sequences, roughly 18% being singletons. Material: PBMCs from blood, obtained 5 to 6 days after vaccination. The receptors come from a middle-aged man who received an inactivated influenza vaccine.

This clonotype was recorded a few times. In DNA, the CDR3 is TGTGCCAGCAGTTCCAGGGGGGACGGGGAGCTGTTTTTT. This gives the protein CASSSRGDGELFF. This rearrangement joins TRBV6-5 to TRBJ2-2; tentative D call: TRBD1 (7 bases). Trimming took off 4 bases at V and 7 bases at J, with 10 bases between the two ends. The length of the CDR3 is 13 residues. Germline V gene data show CDR1 as MNHEY and CDR2 as SVGAGI.

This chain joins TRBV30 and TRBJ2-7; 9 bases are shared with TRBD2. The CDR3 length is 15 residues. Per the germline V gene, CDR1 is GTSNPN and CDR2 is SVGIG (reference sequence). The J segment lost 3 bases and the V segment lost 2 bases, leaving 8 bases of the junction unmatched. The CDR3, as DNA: TGTGCCTGGAGTCCACCGGGACTAGCTTTCTACGAGCAGTACTTC. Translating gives CAWSPPGLAFYEQYF.

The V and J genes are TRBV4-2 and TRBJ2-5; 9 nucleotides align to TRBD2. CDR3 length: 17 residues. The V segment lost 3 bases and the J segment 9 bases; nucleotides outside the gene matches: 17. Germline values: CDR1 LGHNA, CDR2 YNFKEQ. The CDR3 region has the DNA TGTGCCAGCAGCCAGAGACTAGCGGCGGGTGGTCCGGTGGCCCAGTACTTC. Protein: CASSQRLAAGGPVAQYF.

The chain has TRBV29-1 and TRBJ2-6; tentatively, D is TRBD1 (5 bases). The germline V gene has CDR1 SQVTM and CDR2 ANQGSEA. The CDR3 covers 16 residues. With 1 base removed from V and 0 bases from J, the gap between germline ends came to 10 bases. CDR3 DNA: TGCAGCGTTGAAGCCTTCGACAGCTCTGGGGCCAACGTCCTGACTTTC. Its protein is CSVEAFDSSGANVLTF. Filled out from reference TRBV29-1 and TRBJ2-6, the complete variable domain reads SAVISQKPSRDICQRGTSLTIQCQVDSQVTMMFWYRQQPGQSLTLIATANQGSEATYESGFVIDKFPISRPNLTFSTLTVSNMSPEDSSIYLCSVEAFDSSGANVLTFGAGSRLTVL.

CDR3 amino acids: CARSPLAGGGNEQFF. The CDR3 nucleotides are TGTGCCAGAAGCCCACTAGCGGGAGGAGGCAATGAGCAGTTCTTC. The chain carries TRBV5-3 and TRBJ2-1; TRBD2 matches at 12 bases. TRBV5-3 is identified as an open reading frame with a role that is uncertain. Germline trimming cut 4 bases from V and 6 bases from J; bases unmatched to any gene: 5. The CDR3 is 15 residues long.

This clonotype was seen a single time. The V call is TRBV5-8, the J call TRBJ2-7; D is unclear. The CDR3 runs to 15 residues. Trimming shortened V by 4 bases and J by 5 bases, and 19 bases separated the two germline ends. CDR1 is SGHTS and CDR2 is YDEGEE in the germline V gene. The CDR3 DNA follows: TGTGCCAGCAGCATCCTAAGGACCGGTAGAAACGAGCAGTACTTC. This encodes CASSILRTGRNEQYF.

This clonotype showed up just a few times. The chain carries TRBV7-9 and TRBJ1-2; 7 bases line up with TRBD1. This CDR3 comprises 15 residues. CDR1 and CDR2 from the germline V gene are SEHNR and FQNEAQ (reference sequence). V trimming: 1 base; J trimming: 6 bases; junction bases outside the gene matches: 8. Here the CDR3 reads CASSLEDSRGNGYTF. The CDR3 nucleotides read TGTGCCAGCAGCTTAGAGGACTCCAGGGGGAATGGCTACACCTTC.

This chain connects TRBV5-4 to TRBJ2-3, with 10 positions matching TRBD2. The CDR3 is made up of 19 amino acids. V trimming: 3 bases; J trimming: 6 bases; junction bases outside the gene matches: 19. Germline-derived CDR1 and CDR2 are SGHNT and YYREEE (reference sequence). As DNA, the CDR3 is TGTGCCAGCAGCTCCTCAATTATTCCTAGCGGGGGCCAAATGGATACGCAGTATTTT. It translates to CASSSSIIPSGGQMDTQYF.

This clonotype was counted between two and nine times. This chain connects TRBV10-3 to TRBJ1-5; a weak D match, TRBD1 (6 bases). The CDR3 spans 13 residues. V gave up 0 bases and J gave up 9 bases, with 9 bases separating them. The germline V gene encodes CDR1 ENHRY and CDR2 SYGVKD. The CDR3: CAISESGGAPQHF. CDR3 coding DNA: TGTGCCATCAGTGAGTCGGGGGGGGCGCCCCAGCATTTT.

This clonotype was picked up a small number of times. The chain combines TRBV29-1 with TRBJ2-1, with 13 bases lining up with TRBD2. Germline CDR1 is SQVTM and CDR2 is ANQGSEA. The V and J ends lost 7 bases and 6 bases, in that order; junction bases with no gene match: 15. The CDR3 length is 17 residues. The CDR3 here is CSARQGVGLAGRNEQFF. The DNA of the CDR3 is TGCAGCGCGAGACAGGGGGTGGGACTAGCGGGGCGCAATGAGCAGTTCTTC.

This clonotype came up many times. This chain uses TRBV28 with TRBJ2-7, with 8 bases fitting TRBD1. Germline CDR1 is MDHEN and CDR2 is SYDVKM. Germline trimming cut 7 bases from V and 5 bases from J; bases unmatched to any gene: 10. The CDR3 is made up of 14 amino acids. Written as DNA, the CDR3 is TGTGCCAGCATCTCGGACAGGGTTCGGAACGAGCAGTACTTC. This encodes CASISDRVRNEQYF. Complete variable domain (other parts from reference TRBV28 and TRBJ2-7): DVKVTQSSRYLVKRTGEKVFLECVQDMDHENMFWYRQDPGLGLRLIYFSYDVKMKEKGDIPEGYSVSREKKERFSLILESASTNQTSMYLCASISDRVRNEQYFGPGTRLTVT.

CDR3 loop: CASSFNSGQTRIQYF. The DNA of the CDR3 is TGTGCCAGCAGCTTTAACAGCGGGCAGACAAGGATTCAGTACTTC. This chain links TRBV5-5 with TRBJ2-4, with D possibly TRBD2 on 6 matching bases. This CDR3 has 15 amino acids. The V gene's germline CDR1 is SGHKS and CDR2 YYEKEE (reference sequence). The V and J ends lost 2 bases and 10 bases respectively, with 19 bases between them.

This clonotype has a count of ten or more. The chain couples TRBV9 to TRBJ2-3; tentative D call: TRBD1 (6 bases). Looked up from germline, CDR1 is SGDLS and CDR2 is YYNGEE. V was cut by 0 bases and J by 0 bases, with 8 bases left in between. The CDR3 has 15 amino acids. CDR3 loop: CASSVGGHSTDTQYF. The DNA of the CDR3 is TGTGCCAGCAGCGTAGGGGGACATAGCACAGATACGCAGTATTTT.

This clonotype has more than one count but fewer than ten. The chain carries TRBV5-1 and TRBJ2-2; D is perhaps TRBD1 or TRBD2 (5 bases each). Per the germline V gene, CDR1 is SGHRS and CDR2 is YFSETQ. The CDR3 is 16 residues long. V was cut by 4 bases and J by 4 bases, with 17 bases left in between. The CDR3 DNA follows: TGCGCCAGCAGCATAGGGACCGGGCTTGTCACCGGGGAGCTGTTTTTT. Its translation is CASSIGTGLVTGELFF.

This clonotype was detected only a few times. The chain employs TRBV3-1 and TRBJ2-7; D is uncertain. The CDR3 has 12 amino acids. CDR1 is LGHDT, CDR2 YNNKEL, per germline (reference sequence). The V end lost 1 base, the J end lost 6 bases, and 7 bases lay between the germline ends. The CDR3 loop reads CASSQGVGEQYF. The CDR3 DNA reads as TGTGCCAGCAGCCAAGGGGTAGGCGAGCAGTACTTC.

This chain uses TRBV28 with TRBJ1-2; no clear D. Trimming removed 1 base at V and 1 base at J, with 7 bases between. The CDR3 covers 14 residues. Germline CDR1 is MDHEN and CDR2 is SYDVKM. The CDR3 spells CASSLYPVNYGYTF. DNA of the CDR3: TGTGCCAGCAGTTTATACCCGGTTAACTATGGCTACACCTTC.

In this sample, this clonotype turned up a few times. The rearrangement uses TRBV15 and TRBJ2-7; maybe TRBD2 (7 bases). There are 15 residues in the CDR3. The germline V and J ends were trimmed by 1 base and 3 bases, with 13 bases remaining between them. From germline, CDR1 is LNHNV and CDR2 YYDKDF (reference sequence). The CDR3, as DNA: TGTGCCACCAGCAGAGTGCGGGGGCACGACTACGAGCAGTACTTC. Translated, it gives CATSRVRGHDYEQYF.

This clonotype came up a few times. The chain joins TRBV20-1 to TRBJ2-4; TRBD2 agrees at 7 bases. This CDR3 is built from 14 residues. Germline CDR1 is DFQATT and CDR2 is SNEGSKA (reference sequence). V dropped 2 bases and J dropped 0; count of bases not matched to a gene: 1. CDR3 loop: CSARTGGAKNIQYF. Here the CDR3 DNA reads TGCAGTGCTAGAACGGGGGGAGCCAAAAACATTCAGTACTTC.

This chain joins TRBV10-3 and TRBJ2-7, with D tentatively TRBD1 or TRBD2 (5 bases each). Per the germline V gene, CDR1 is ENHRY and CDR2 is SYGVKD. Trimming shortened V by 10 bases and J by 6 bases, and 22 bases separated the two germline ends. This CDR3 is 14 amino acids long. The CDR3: CATEGDDGLTEQYF. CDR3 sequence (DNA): TGTGCCACGGAAGGGGACGACGGGTTGACCGAGCAGTACTTC.